A selection of T cell receptor beta chains follows, all from one sample in a study of tumor-infiltrating lymphocytes in primary liver carcinoma. TCRdb ran MiXCR on the multiplex PCR reads and lists one entry per CDR3 protein. Of 300,000 to 400,000 distinct CDR3 sequences in the sample, 65% were seen once. Sequenced: peripheral blood. The receptors were gathered from a man aged 40-49 years with primary liver carcinoma and hepatitis B virus infection. The CDR3 runs from the conserved cysteine through the conserved F or W. The D gene is left open where the match is weak. Clone size is stated in some rows and not others, as once, few, many or a class when expanded.

J gene	V gene	clone size	D gene	CDR3 protein	CDR3 DNA
TRBJ2-7	TRBV11-2	once	TRBD2	CVISLVASGWPYEQYF	TGTGTCATCAGCTTAGTAGCTAGCGGGTGGCCCTACGAGCAGTACTTC
TRBJ2-7	TRBV5-4	NA	NA	CASSPLSGPQDEQHF	TGTGCCAGCAGCCCCTTATCGGGGCCACAGGACGAGCAGCACTTC
TRBJ1-2	TRBV4-3	many	NA	CASSQEASGNYGYTF	TGCGCCAGCAGCCAAGAGGCCTCGGGGAACTATGGCTACACCTTC
TRBJ2-1	TRBV14	few	TRBD2	CASSRLGLASNEQFF	TGTGCCAGCAGCCGTTTGGGACTAGCGAGCAATGAGCAGTTCTTC
TRBJ2-3	TRBV6-2/TRBV6-3	NA	NA	CASSYSGVSETSTDTQYF	TGTGCCAGCAGTTACTCGGGGGTATCGGAGACTAGCACAGATACGCAGTATTTT
TRBJ2-1	TRBV11-2	NA	NA	CASSSIADYNKQFF	TGTGCCAGCAGCTCGATAGCGGACTACAATAAGCAGTTCTTC
TRBJ2-7	TRBV4-3	many	TRBD2	CASSQAPSGNYEQYF	TGCGCCAGCAGCCAAGCCCCTAGCGGGAACTACGAGCAGTACTTC
TRBJ1-5	TRBV11-2	NA	TRBD1	CARSPGTGGISNKPQHF	TGTGCCAGGAGCCCCGGGACAGGGGGCATTAGCAATAAGCCCCAGCATTTT
TRBJ2-7	TRBV11-2	NA	NA	CANSLDLPGVGYEQYF	TGTGCCAACAGCTTAGATCTTCCTGGGGTTGGTTACGAGCAGTACTTC
TRBJ2-1	TRBV11-2	once	NA	CACSLDPVAYNEQFF	TGTGCCTGCAGCTTAGACCCCGTGGCGTACAATGAACAGTTCTTC
TRBJ2-1	TRBV11-2	many	NA	CASSFRREQFF	TGTGCCAGCAGCTTTCGAAGGGAGCAGTTCTTC
TRBJ2-5	TRBV24-1	NA	NA	CATSSGAPQETQYF	TGTGCCACCAGTTCCGGTGCCCCCCAAGAGACCCAGTACTTC
TRBJ2-7	TRBV11-2	NA	TRBD1	CASSNHGQALSYDQYF	TGTGCCAGCAGCAATCACGGACAGGCCCTTTCCTACGATCAGTACTTC
TRBJ2-2	TRBV29-1	many	NA	CSGSDPHTGGELFF	TGCAGTGGTAGCGATCCGCATACAGGCGGGGAGCTGTTTTTT
TRBJ2-7	TRBV6-5	NA	TRBD2	CASSLGLAGIGIEQHF	TGTGCCAGCAGTTTAGGACTAGCGGGCATCGGGATCGAGCAGCACTTC
TRBJ1-1	TRBV11-3	NA	NA	CARSTGLNTEAFF	TGTGCCAGGAGCACAGGTTTGAACACTGAAGCTTTCTTT
TRBJ2-3	TRBV12-3/TRBV12-4	once	TRBD2	CASASGRSGGTDTQYF	TGTGCCAGCGCCTCGGGGAGAAGCGGGGGCACAGATACGCAGTATTTT
TRBJ2-1	TRBV19	NA	NA	CASNPKGLTGRNEQFF	TGTGCCAGTAACCCTAAGGGACTCACGGGCAGGAATGAGCAGTTCTTC
TRBJ1-5	TRBV19	once	TRBD1	CASSMDRGRNQPQHF	TGTGCCAGTAGTATGGACAGGGGGAGGAATCAGCCCCAGCATTTT
TRBJ2-7	TRBV29-1	NA	NA	CSVLERIDAAERYF	TGCAGCGTTCTTGAGAGGATCGACGCTGCCGAGCGGTACTTC
TRBJ1-1	TRBV11-2	NA	TRBD1	CTSSLAGGIGEALF	TGTACCAGCAGCTTAGCAGGGGGCATCGGTGAAGCTTTATTT
TRBJ1-2	TRBV5-4	few	NA	CASSLVVEGDGYTF	TGTGCCAGCAGCTTGGTTGTCGAGGGAGATGGCTACACCTTC
TRBJ2-1	TRBV6-1	NA	TRBD2	CASRGLAGGYNEQFF	TGTGCCTCAAGGGGACTAGCGGGGGGATACAATGAGCAGTTCTTC
TRBJ1-2	TRBV6-6	many	TRBD1	CASSYRGRDGYTF	TGTGCCAGCAGTTACAGGGGGCGAGATGGCTACACCTTC
TRBJ2-1	TRBV11-2	many	NA	CASSLDQVLRHEQFF	TGTGCCAGCAGCTTAGATCAGGTACTGAGACATGAGCAGTTCTTC
TRBJ2-1	TRBV30	NA	TRBD2	CAWSGRTSGRSTSYNEQFF	TGTGCCTGGAGTGGCCGAACTAGCGGGAGGAGTACCTCCTACAATGAGCAGTTCTTC
TRBJ2-5	TRBV11-2	NA	NA	CSSSSELGGQETQYF	TGTTCCAGCAGCTCAGAACTGGGGGGCCAAGAGACCCAGTACTTC
TRBJ2-2	TRBV6-6	once	TRBD1	CASGYRGQDTGELFF	TGTGCCAGCGGTTACAGGGGGCAAGATACCGGGGAGCTGTTTTTT
TRBJ2-2	TRBV10-3	NA	TRBD2	CAIRDWTGGDTGELFF	TGTGCCATCAGGGACTGGACGGGAGGAGACACCGGGGAGCTGTTTTTC
TRBJ2-3	TRBV11-2	NA	NA	CACSLVFSGPSDTQYF	TGTGCCTGCAGCTTAGTTTTTAGCGGCCCATCAGATACACAGTACTTT
TRBJ1-1	TRBV6-5	many	TRBD1	CASSYSWTGPSGTEAFF	TGTGCCAGCAGTTACTCGTGGACAGGGCCTTCCGGCACTGAAGCTTTCTTT
TRBJ2-5	TRBV4-3	many	NA	CASSQDFGTQYF	TGCGCCAGCAGCCAAGATTTTGGGACCCAGTACTTC
TRBJ2-1	TRBV6-6	NA	TRBD2	CASSYGGLAGGEQFF	TGTGCCAGCAGTTATGGTGGACTAGCGGGAGGCGAGCAGTTCTTC
TRBJ2-1	TRBV6-2/TRBV6-3	NA	NA	CAGSYRTSLFF	TGTGCCGGCAGTTATCGTACCTCCTTGTTCTTC
TRBJ2-7	TRBV10-3	NA	NA	CTILPQGSYEQYF	TGTACCATCCTGCCACAGGGTTCCTACGAGCAGTACTTC
TRBJ1-1	TRBV11-2	NA	NA	CAGSALTEALF	TGTGCCGGCAGCGCCTTGACAGAAGCTCTCTTT
TRBJ2-3	TRBV4-1	NA	NA	CASSQAAGSTDTQYF	TGCGCCAGCAGCCAAGCGGCAGGGAGCACAGATACGCAGTATTTT
TRBJ1-4	TRBV11-2	NA	NA	CGSSPMSTNEKLFF	TGTGGCAGCAGCCCGATGAGTACTAATGAGAAACTGTTTTTT
TRBJ2-4	TRBV20-1	NA	NA	CSPESHRGDIQYF	TGCAGTCCAGAGTCCCATAGAGGAGACATTCAGTACTTC
TRBJ1-1	TRBV29-1	NA	TRBD1	CNVEGQGWWTEAFF	TGCAACGTTGAAGGACAGGGATGGTGGACTGAAGCTTTCTTT
TRBJ1-1	TRBV12-3/TRBV12-4	once	TRBD1	CAGRPGQRANTEAFF	TGTGCCGGCAGGCCGGGACAGAGGGCGAACACTGAAGCTTTCTTT
TRBJ2-7	TRBV4-1	NA	NA	CVSSQVLGRNGYEQYF	TGCGTCAGCAGCCAAGTTTTAGGGCGGAATGGATACGAGCAGTACTTC
TRBJ2-1	TRBV6-6	NA	NA	CASSYDPGLSMEQFF	TGTGCCAGCAGTTACGACCCCGGACTGAGCATGGAGCAGTTCTTC